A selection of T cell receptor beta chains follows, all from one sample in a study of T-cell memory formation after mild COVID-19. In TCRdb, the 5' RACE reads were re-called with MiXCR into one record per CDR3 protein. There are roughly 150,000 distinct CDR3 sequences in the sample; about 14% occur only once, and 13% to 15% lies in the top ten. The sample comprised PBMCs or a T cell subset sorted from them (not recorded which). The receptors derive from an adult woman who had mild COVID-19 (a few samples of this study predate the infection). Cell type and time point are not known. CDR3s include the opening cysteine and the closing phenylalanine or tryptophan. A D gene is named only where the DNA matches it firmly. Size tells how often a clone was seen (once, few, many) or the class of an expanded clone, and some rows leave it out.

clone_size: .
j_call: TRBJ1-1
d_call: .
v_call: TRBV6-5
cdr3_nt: TGTGCCAGCAGTTCCCCGGGGGCGATCACTGAAGCTTTCTTT
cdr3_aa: CASSSPGAITEAFF

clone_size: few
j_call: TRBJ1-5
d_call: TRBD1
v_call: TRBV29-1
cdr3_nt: TGCAGCGCAGGACAGGGCCTAAATCAGCCCCAGCATTTT
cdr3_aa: CSAGQGLNQPQHF

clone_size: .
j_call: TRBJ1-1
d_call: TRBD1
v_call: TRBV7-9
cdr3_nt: TGTGCCAGCAGCTTAGCGACAGGGGAGGTGGGCACTGAAGCTTTCTTT
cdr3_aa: CASSLATGEVGTEAFF

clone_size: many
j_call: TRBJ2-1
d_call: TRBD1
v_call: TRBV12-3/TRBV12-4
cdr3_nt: TGTGCCAGCAGGATACAGGGGTCTTACTCCTACAATGAGCAGTTCTTC
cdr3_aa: CASRIQGSYSYNEQFF

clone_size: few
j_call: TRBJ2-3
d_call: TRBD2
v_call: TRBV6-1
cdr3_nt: TGTGCCAGCAGTAGCGGGGGGGCAGATACGCAGTATTTT
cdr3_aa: CASSSGGADTQYF

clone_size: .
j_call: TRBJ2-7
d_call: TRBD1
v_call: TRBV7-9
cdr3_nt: TGTGCCAGCAGCAACCGGGGACAGGGCCACTACGAGCAGTACTTC
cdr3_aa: CASSNRGQGHYEQYF

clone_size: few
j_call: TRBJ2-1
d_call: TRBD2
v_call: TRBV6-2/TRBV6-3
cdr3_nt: TGTGCCAGCAGTACCCTTCGGCTAGCGGGGGTATACAATGAGCAGTTCTTC
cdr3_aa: CASSTLRLAGVYNEQFF

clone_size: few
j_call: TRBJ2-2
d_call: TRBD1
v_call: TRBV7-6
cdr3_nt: TGTGCCAGCAGCTTAGCGGGGACAGGGGGCACCGGGGAGCTGTTTTTT
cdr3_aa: CASSLAGTGGTGELFF

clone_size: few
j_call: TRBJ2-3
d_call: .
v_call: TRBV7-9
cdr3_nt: TGTGCCAGCAGCTTAGTCTCGCCCGTCGCAGATACGCAGTATTTT
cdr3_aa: CASSLVSPVADTQYF

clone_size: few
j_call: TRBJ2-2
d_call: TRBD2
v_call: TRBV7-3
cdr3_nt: TGTGCCAGCAGCCTCGGGACTATGAACACCGGGGAGCTGTTTTTT
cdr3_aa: CASSLGTMNTGELFF

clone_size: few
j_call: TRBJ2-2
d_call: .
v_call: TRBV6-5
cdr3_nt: TGTGCCAGCAGTTCACACGACACTCGTTACACCGGGGAGCTGTTTTTT
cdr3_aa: CASSSHDTRYTGELFF

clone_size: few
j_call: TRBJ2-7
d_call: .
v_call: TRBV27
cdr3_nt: TGTGCCAGCAGTTCCTCGACAGGGTCGGTGGGGGGGGAGCAGTACTTC
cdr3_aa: CASSSSTGSVGGEQYF

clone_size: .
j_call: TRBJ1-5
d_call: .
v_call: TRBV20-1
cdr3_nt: TGCAGTGCTATTCAGGGACGGGATCAGCCCCAGCATTTT
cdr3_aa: CSAIQGRDQPQHF

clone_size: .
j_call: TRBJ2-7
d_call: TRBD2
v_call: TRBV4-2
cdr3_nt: TGTGCCAGCAGCCAGGTCGGCACTAGCGGGAGGGCACACGAGCAGTACTTC
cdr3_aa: CASSQVGTSGRAHEQYF

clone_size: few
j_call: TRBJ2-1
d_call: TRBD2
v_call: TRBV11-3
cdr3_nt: TGTGCCAGCAGCTTAGGGACCGGGACTAGCGGGGATGAGCAGTTCTTC
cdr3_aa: CASSLGTGTSGDEQFF

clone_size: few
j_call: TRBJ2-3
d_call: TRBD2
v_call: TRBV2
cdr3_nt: TGTGCCTCCTCGGCGGTTAGCGGGGCAGATACGCAGTATTTT
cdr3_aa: CASSAVSGADTQYF

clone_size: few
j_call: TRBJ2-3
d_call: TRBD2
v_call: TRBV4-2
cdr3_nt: TGTGCCAGCAGCCAACGGGGACTAGCGGGAAGGGATACGCAGTATTTT
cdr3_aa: CASSQRGLAGRDTQYF

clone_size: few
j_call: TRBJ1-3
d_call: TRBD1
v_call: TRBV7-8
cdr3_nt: TGTGCCAGCAGCTTCACACAGGGGGCTTACTCTGGAAACACCATATATTTT
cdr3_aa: CASSFTQGAYSGNTIYF

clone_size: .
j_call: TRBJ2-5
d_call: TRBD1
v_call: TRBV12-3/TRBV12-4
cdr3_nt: TGTGCCAGCAGACCGACAGGGGGCCAGGAGACCCAGTACTTC
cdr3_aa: CASRPTGGQETQYF

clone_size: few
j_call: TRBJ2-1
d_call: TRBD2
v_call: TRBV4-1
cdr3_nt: TGCGCCAGCAGCCAAACTACACTAGCGGGAGGCAGTGAGCAGTTCTTC
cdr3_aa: CASSQTTLAGGSEQFF

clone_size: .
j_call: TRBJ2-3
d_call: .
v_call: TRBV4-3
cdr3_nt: TGCGCCAGCAGCCAAGAATGGGTTGGGACTCGCACAGATACGCAGTATTTT
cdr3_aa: CASSQEWVGTRTDTQYF

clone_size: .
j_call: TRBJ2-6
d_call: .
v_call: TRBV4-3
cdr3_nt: TGCGCCAGCAGCCAGCTATTCTCTGGGGCCAACGTCCTGACTTTC
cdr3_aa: CASSQLFSGANVLTF

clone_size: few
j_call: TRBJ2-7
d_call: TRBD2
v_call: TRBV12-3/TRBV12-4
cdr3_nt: TGTGCCAGCAGTTTAGCGCGGGGGATCTCCTACGAGCAGTACTTC
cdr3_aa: CASSLARGISYEQYF

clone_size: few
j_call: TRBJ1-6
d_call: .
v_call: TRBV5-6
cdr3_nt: TGTGCCAGCAGCTCCATGGTGACCAGGGCCTATAATTCACCCCTCCACTTT
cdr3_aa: CASSSMVTRAYNSPLHF

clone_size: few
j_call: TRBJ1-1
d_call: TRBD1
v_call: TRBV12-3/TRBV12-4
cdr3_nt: TGTGCCAGCAGTTTTACAGGGGGCTTTGTTAAGGACACTGAAGCTTTCTTT
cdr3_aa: CASSFTGGFVKDTEAFF

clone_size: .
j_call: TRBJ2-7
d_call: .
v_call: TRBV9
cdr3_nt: TGTGCCAGCAGCGCCAGGGTCGGGAGCTACGAGCAGTACTTC
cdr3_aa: CASSARVGSYEQYF

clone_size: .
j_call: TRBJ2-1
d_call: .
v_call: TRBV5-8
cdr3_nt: TGTGCCAGCAGCTTGGGGCAGGCGAATGAGCAGTTCTTC
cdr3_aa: CASSLGQANEQFF

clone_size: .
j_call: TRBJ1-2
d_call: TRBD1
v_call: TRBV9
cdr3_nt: TGTGCCAGCAGCGTAGCCTCAGTAGGACAGGGGGCAGGAGGCTACACCTTC
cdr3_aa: CASSVASVGQGAGGYTF

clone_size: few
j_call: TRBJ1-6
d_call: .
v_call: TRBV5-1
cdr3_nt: TGCGCCAGCAGCTCCACAATTGACAGGCCGACGAATTCACCCCTCCACTTT
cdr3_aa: CASSSTIDRPTNSPLHF

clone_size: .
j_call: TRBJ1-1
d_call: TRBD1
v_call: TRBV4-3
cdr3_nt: TGCGCCAGCAGCCACGGACAGGGTCCTTTGGGGACTGAAGCTTTCTTT
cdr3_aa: CASSHGQGPLGTEAFF

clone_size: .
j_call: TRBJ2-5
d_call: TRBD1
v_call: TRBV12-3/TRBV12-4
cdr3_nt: TGTGCCAGCAGTTTAGGGGGACAGGTATGGGAGACCCAGTACTTC
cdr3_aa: CASSLGGQVWETQYF

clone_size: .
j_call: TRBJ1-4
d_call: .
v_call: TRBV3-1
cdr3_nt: TGTGCCAGCAGCCAAGGGAGGTGGAAACTGTTTTTT
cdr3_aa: CASSQGRWKLFF

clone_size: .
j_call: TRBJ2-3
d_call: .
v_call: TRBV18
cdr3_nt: TGTGCCAGCTCAACGGACTATTCCAGCACAGATACGCAGTATTTT
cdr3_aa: CASSTDYSSTDTQYF

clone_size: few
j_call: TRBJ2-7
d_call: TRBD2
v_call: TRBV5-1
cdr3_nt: TGCGCCAGCAGCTCCTTACTAGCGGGAGGGCGCTACGAGCAGTACTTC
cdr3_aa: CASSSLLAGGRYEQYF

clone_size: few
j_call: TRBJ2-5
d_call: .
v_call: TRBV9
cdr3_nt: TGTGCCAGCAGCGTAGGGACCCCTCAAACGTCCCAAGAGACCCAGTACTTC
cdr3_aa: CASSVGTPQTSQETQYF

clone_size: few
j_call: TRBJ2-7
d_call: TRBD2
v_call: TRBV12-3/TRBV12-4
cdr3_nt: TGTGCCAGCAGTCCCCCTAGCGGCTTCCCGCGTGAGCAGTACTTC
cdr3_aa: CASSPPSGFPREQYF

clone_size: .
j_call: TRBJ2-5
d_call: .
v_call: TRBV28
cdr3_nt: TGTGCCAGCAGCCAACAATCGGAGACCCAGTACTTC
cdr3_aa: CASSQQSETQYF

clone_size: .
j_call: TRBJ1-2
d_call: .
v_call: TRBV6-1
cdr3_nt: TGTGCCAGCAGTGATTACTTGACAGCTACCTATGGCTACACCTTC
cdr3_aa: CASSDYLTATYGYTF

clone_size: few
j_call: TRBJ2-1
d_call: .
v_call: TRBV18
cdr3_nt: TGTGCCAGCTCACCACCGGTTGTGAGGGATGAGCAGTTCTTC
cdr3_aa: CASSPPVVRDEQFF

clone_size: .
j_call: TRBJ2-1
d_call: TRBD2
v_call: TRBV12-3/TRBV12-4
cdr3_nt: TGTGCCAGCAGTTCTCTCTTGCGGGAGAATGAGCAGTTCTTC
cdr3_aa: CASSSLLRENEQFF

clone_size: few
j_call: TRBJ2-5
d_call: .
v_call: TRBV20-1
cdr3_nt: TGCAGTGCTAGCACCGGTAGTTGGGTCGAGACCCAGTACTTC
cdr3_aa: CSASTGSWVETQYF

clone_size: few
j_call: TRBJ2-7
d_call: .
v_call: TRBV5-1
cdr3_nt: TGCGCCAGCAGCCCCAGGACAGACTCCTACGAGCAGTACTTC
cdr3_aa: CASSPRTDSYEQYF

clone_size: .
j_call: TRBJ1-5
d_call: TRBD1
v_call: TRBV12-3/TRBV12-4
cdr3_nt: TGTGCCAGCAGTCCAGGGACAGACCATCAGCCCCAGCATTTT
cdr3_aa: CASSPGTDHQPQHF